This T cell receptor beta chain was sequenced during a study of cytomegalovirus exposure and HLA in healthy donors. V gave up 4 bases and J gave up 5 bases; unmatched junction bases: 7. This CDR3 is 14 amino acids long. Germline V gives CDR1 SEHNR, CDR2 FQNEAQ (reference sequence). PCR amplification relied on 60 Vbeta primers (plus 13 Jbeta primers). Assay used: immunoSEQ multiplex PCR; TCRdb lists only in-frame clones, some missing. This table has 65,000 to 85,000 clones, less than 85% appearing once. This sequence originates from a woman in her fifties or sixties in good health and CMV-seronegative. The chain employs TRBV7-9 and TRBJ1-1; TRBD1 aligns across 7 bases. The source material was PBMCs. In DNA, the CDR3 is TGTGCCAGCAGCTCCGAGGGGGCCGGTACTGAAGCTTTCTTT. It yields the protein CASSSEGAGTEAFF.